This T cell receptor (beta chain) was sequenced for a study of technical replicates of blood from several donors. TCRdb's copy holds only in-frame clones and misses some; the assay was immunoSEQ multiplex PCR. The profile shows about 98,000 clones, about 94% of them singletons. The CDR3 is 16 amino acids. Germline loops: CDR1 SGHDT, CDR2 YYEEEE. V gave up 1 base and J gave up 7 bases, with 18 bases separating them. This chain uses TRBV5-6 with TRBJ2-1, with D possibly matching TRBD2 (6 bases). The receptor's source is a human donor in good health. The sample consisted of T cells isolated from PBMCs. In DNA form, the CDR3 reads TGTGCCAGCAGCTTGAGGGTGATCGGGGCGGGGAATGAGCAGTTCTTC. Residues: CASSLRVIGAGNEQFF.